Listed below are T cell receptor beta chains from one sample, sequenced in a study of cytomegalovirus exposure and HLA in healthy donors. Profiled with immunoSEQ multiplex PCR; TCRdb holds only in-frame clones, not every one. Among some 150,000 clones listed, roughly 80% were seen once. Material for sequencing was PBMCs. The receptors shown here come from a woman in her thirties or forties in good health and CMV-seropositive. Both conserved end residues are part of each CDR3. D genes are given only for firm matches. The size entry is marked missing in some rows and otherwise reads once, few, many or a size class.

>few|TRBV6-1|TRBJ1-2|.|13
CASSVDSSAGYTF
TGTGCCAGCAGTGTTGACAGTTCGGCTGGCTACACCTTC
>.|TRBV7-9|TRBJ1-1|.|14
CASSLQGFGTEAFF
TGTGCCAGCAGCTTACAGGGGTTTGGGACTGAAGCTTTCTTT
>.|TRBV6-6|TRBJ2-5|TRBD1|15
CASSFTGAPPETQYF
TGTGCCAGCAGTTTTACAGGGGCTCCCCCAGAGACCCAGTACTTC
>.|TRBV6-5|TRBJ2-5|TRBD1|15
CASSYDRALQETQYF
TGTGCCAGCAGTTACGACAGGGCCCTACAAGAGACCCAGTACTTC
>.|TRBV27|TRBJ1-5|TRBD1|14
CASSSRGLGQPQHF
TGTGCCAGCAGTTCCAGGGGGCTGGGTCAGCCCCAGCATTTT
>.|TRBV14|TRBJ2-3|TRBD2|15
CASAAASGHTDTQYF
TGTGCCAGCGCTGCGGCTAGCGGGCATACAGATACGCAGTATTTT
>.|TRBV9|TRBJ1-2|.|15
CASSLDLQANYGYTF
TGTGCCAGCAGCCTAGACTTACAGGCTAACTATGGCTACACCTTC
>.|TRBV4-2|TRBJ1-1|.|12
CASSQTGSEAFF
TGTGCCAGCAGCCAAACAGGGTCTGAAGCTTTCTTT
>.|TRBV7-2|TRBJ2-1|TRBD2|14
CASRAGGPYNEQFF
TGTGCCAGCAGGGCGGGGGGCCCCTACAATGAGCAGTTCTTC
>once|TRBV6-1|TRBJ1-5|TRBD1|13
CASRGQGFQPQHF
TGTGCCAGCAGGGGACAGGGGTTTCAGCCCCAGCATTTT
>.|TRBV5-1|TRBJ2-5|TRBD1|16
CASSSGTTGGQETQYF
TGCGCCAGCAGTTCGGGAACGACAGGGGGCCAAGAGACCCAGTACTTC
>.|TRBV11-2|TRBJ2-5|TRBD1|16
CASSPRQGGDSETQYF
TGTGCCAGCAGCCCCCGACAGGGGGGTGACTCGGAGACCCAGTACTTC
>.|TRBV2|TRBJ2-2|TRBD2|15
CASSDIGGGTGELFF
TGTGCCAGCAGTGATATTGGCGGGGGCACCGGGGAGCTGTTTTTT
>.|TRBV4-2|TRBJ2-5|.|12
CASSPRGETQYF
TGTGCCAGCAGCCCCCGAGGAGAGACCCAGTACTTC
>.|TRBV7-6|TRBJ2-5|TRBD1|13
CASSPGQLETQYF
TGTGCCAGCAGCCCGGGACAGTTAGAGACCCAGTACTTC
>.|TRBV19|TRBJ2-2|.|14
CASSIGAGPGELFF
TGTGCCAGTAGTATCGGGGCGGGGCCCGGGGAGCTGTTTTTT
>few|TRBV2|TRBJ1-1|TRBD1|14
CASSGQGTNTEAFF
TGTGCCAGCAGTGGACAGGGAACCAACACTGAAGCTTTCTTT
>.|TRBV29-1|TRBJ1-2|.|13
CSVVGSGVDGYTF
TGCAGCGTTGTAGGCTCGGGGGTGGATGGCTACACCTTC
>.|TRBV11-2|TRBJ2-7|.|14
CASSSPGSSYEQYF
TGTGCCAGCAGCTCCCCGGGTAGCTCCTACGAGCAGTACTTC
>once|TRBV9|TRBJ1-1|.|15
CASSPQLNANTEAFF
TGTGCCAGCAGCCCACAGCTAAATGCGAACACTGAAGCTTTCTTT
>.|TRBV7-9|TRBJ2-2|.|16
CASSLVVGRATGELFF
TGTGCCAGCAGCTTAGTAGTCGGCAGGGCCACCGGGGAGCTGTTTTTT
>.|TRBV7-9|TRBJ2-2|.|14
CASSAQGPAGELFF
TGTGCCAGCAGCGCGCAGGGGCCGGCCGGGGAGCTGTTTTTT
>.|TRBV10-2|TRBJ2-6|.|15
CASSEKGTGANVLTF
TGCGCCAGCAGTGAAAAGGGGACTGGGGCCAACGTCCTGACTTTC
>.|TRBV5-5|TRBJ1-1|TRBD1|16
CASPPTGTLMNTEAFF
TGTGCCAGCCCCCCGACAGGGACCCTCATGAACACTGAAGCTTTCTTT
>.|TRBV28|TRBJ1-3|TRBD1|15
CASGWDRGSGNTIYF
TGTGCCAGCGGATGGGACAGAGGCTCTGGAAACACCATATATTTT
>.|TRBV11-2|TRBJ1-1|.|13
CASSLPVHTEAFF
TGTGCCAGCAGCTTACCGGTACACACTGAAGCTTTCTTT
>.|TRBV7-9|TRBJ1-2|.|15
CASSLGSPTNYGYTF
TGTGCCAGCAGCTTGGGCAGTCCGACTAACTATGGCTACACCTTC
>once|TRBV10-3|TRBJ2-5|TRBD2|14
CAIRSGGADETQYF
TGTGCCATCCGAAGCGGGGGGGCGGATGAGACCCAGTACTTC
>few|TRBV7-3|TRBJ2-1|.|17
CASSLTGDREYNGEQFF
TGTGCCAGCAGCTTAACGGGAGACCGGGAGTACAATGGTGAGCAGTTCTTC
>few|TRBV30|TRBJ1-1|TRBD1|16
CAWSPYYGTGGTEAFF
TGTGCCTGGAGTCCTTACTACGGGACAGGGGGGACTGAAGCTTTCTTT
>.|TRBV29-1|TRBJ1-1|TRBD1|13
CSVRQGESTEAFF
TGCAGCGTGCGCCAGGGGGAGAGCACTGAAGCTTTCTTT
>.|TRBV4-2|TRBJ2-1|.|15
CASSQEVGSYNEQFF
TGTGCCAGCAGCCAAGAGGTCGGCTCCTACAATGAGCAGTTCTTC
>.|TRBV6-5|TRBJ1-2|TRBD1|13
CASSRDRGGGYTF
TGTGCCAGCAGCCGGGACAGAGGCGGTGGCTACACCTTC
>.|TRBV9|TRBJ1-6|TRBD1|15
CASTQGQGSYSPLHF
TGTGCCAGCACCCAAGGACAGGGATCTTATTCACCCCTCCACTTT
>.|TRBV5-6|TRBJ2-1|TRBD2|14
CASSPTSGGNEQFF
TGTGCCAGCAGCCCGACTAGCGGGGGGAATGAGCAGTTCTTC
>.|TRBV18|TRBJ2-1|TRBD2|15
CASSPTSGGDRGQFF
TGTGCCAGCTCACCGACTAGCGGGGGCGATCGGGGGCAGTTCTTC
>.|TRBV30|TRBJ1-1|TRBD1|11
CAGTGLTEAFF
TGTGCCGGGACAGGGTTGACTGAAGCTTTCTTT
>.|TRBV7-3|TRBJ2-3|TRBD1|13
CASSLTGADTQYF
TGTGCCAGCAGCCTGACAGGGGCAGATACGCAGTATTTT
>.|TRBV9|TRBJ2-7|TRBD1|15
CASSVGQGGTYEQYF
TGTGCCAGCAGCGTAGGACAGGGGGGAACCTACGAGCAGTACTTC
>few|TRBV7-9|TRBJ2-3|TRBD1|18
CASSQGTGFGLIADTQYF
TGTGCCAGCAGCCAAGGGACAGGGTTTGGTCTCATCGCAGATACGCAGTATTTT
>.|TRBV9|TRBJ2-1|.|17
CASSPRPRILDYNEQFF
TGTGCCAGCAGCCCGAGACCCCGGATCCTAGACTACAATGAGCAGTTCTTC
>few|TRBV28|TRBJ1-1|.|14
CASSFWQGTTSAFF
TGTGCCAGCAGTTTTTGGCAGGGTACCACCTCGGCTTTCTTT
>.|TRBV28|TRBJ1-4|TRBD1|15
CASSSTGGTNEKLFF
TGTGCCAGCAGTTCGACAGGGGGAACTAATGAAAAACTGTTTTTT
>.|TRBV6-5|TRBJ1-2|TRBD1|15
CASSPLTGGASGYTF
TGTGCCAGCAGCCCTTTAACAGGGGGCGCGAGTGGCTACACCTTC
>.|TRBV7-6|TRBJ1-5|.|13
CASSLVEYQPQHF
TGTGCCAGCAGCTTAGTGGAGTATCAGCCCCAGCATTTT